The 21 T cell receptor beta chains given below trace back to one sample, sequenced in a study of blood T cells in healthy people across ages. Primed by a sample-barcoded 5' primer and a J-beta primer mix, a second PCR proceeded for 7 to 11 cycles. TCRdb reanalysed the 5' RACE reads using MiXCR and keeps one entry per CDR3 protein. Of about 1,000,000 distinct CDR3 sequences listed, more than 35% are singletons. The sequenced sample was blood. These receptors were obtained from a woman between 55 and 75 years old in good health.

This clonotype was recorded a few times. The CDR3: CASSLTGRSLADTQYF. The CDR3 region has the DNA TGTGCCAGCAGTCTGACAGGGCGAAGTCTTGCAGATACGCAGTATTTT. This rearrangement joins TRBV6-5 to TRBJ2-3; 7 bases agree with TRBD1. CDR1 is MNHEY and CDR2 is SVGAGI in the germline V gene. The CDR3 sequence is 16 residues long. J lost 4 bases, V lost 5 bases, and 12 bases had no gene match.

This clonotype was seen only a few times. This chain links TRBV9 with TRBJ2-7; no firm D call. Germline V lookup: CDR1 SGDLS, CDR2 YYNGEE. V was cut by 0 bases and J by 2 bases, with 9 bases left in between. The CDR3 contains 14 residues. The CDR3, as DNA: TGTGCCAGCAGCGTAGGAAGCAGCGCCTACGAGCAGTACTTC. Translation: CASSVGSSAYEQYF.

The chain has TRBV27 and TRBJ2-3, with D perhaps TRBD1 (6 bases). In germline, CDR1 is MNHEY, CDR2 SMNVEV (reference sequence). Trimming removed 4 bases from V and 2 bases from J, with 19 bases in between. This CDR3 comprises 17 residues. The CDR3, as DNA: TGTGCCAGCAGTTCGCACCCAGGGGTTTACTCCACAGATACGCAGTATTTT. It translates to CASSSHPGVYSTDTQYF.

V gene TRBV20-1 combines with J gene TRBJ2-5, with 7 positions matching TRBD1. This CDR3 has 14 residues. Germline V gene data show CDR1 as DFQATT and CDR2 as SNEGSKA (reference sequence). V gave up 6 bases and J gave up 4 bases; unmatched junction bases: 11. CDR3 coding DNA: TGCAGTGCGAAACAGTCGACAGGGCGAGAGACCCAGTACTTC. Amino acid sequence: CSAKQSTGRETQYF.

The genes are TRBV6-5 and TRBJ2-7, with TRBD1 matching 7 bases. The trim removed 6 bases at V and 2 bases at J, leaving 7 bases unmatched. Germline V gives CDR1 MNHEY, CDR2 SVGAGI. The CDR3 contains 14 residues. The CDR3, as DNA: TGTGCCAGCAGACTACAGGGGACCCCCTACGAGCAGTACTTC. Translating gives CASRLQGTPYEQYF.

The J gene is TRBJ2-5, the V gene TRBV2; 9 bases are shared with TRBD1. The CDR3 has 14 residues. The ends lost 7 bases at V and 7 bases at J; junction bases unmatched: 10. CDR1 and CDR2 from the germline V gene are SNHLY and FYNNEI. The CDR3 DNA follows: TGTGCCAGCACATTCGGACAGGGGTCCAGGACCCAGTACTTC. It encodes CASTFGQGSRTQYF.

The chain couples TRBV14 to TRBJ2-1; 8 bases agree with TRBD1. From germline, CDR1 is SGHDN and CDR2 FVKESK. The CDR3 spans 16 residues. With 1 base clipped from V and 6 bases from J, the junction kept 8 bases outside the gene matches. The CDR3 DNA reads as TGTGCCAGCAGCCAAGCGCCGGACAGGGAGGTCAATGAGCAGTTCTTC. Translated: CASSQAPDREVNEQFF.

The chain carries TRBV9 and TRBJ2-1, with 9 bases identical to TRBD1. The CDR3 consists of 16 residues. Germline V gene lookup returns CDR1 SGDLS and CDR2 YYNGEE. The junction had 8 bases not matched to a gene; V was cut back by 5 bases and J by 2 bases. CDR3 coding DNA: TGTGCCAGCAGACCTCCGGGACAGGGTGCCTACAATGAGCAGTTCTTC. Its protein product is CASRPPGQGAYNEQFF.

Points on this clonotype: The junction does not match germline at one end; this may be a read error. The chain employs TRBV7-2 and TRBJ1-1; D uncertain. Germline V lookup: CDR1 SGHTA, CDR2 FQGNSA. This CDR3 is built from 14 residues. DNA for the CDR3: TGTGCCGGCAGCTCCCCCCTAAGGCACACTGAAGCTTTCTTT. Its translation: CAGSSPLRHTEAFF.

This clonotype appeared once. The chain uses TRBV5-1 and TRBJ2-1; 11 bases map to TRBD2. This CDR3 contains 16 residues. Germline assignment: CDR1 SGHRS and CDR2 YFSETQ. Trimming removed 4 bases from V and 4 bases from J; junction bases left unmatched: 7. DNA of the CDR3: TGCGCCAGCAGCAGTAGCGGGAGGGAGTTATACAATGAGCAGTTCTTC. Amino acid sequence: CASSSSGRELYNEQFF.

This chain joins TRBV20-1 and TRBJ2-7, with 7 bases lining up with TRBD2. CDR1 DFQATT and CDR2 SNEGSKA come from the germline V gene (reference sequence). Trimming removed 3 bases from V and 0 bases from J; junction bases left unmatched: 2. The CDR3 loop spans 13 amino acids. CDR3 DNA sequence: TGCAGTGCTAGTGGCGGGGGCTCCTACGAGCAGTACTTC. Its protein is CSASGGGSYEQYF.

CDR3 bases: TGTGCCAGCAGAGCCGGGACAGGATACGCGAATGAGCAGTTCTTC. Its protein product is CASRAGTGYANEQFF. V is TRBV7-9 and J is TRBJ2-1; 8 bases agree with TRBD1. The CDR3 contains 15 residues. Germline V CDR1 and CDR2: SEHNR, FQNEAQ (reference sequence). V shed 6 bases and J 7 bases; nucleotides not matched to a gene: 11. The whole variable domain, filled in from reference TRBV7-9 and TRBJ2-1, reads DTGVSQNPRHKITKRGQNVTFRCDPISEHNRLYWYRQTLGQGPEFLTYFQNEAQLEKSRLLSDRFSAERPKGSFSTLEIQRTEQGDSAMYLCASRAGTGYANEQFFGPGTRLTVL.

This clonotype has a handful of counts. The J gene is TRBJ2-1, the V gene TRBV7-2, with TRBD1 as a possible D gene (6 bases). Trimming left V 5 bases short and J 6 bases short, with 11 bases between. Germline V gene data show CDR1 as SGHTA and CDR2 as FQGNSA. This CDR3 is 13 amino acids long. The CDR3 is CASSQVTGNEQFF. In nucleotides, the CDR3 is TGTGCCAGCAGCCAAGTGACAGGCAATGAGCAGTTCTTC.

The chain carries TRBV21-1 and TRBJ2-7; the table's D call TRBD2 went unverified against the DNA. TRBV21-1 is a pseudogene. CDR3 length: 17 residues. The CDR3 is CASSTEPSGRPPDEQYF. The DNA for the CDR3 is TGTGCCAGCAGCACGGAGCCTAGCGGGAGGCCCCCCGACGAGCAGTACTTC.

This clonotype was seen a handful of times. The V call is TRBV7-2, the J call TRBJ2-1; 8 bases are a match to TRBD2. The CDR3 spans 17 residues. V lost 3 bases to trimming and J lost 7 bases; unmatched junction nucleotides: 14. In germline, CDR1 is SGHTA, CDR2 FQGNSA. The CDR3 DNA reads TGTGCCAGCAGCTTTGGCCGTAGCGGGATCCTTAGGAATGAGCAGTTCTTC. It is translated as CASSFGRSGILRNEQFF.

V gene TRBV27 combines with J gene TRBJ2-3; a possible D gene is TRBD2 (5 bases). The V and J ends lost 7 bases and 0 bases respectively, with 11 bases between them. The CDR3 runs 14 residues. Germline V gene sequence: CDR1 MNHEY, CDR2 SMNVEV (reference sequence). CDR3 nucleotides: TGTGCCAGCAATCAGAGGGCGAGCACAGATACGCAGTATTTT. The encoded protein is CASNQRASTDTQYF.

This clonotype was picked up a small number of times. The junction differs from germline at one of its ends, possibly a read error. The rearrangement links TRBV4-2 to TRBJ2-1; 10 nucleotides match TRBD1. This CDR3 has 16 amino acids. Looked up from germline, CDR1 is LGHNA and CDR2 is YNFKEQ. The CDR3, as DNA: TGTGCCAGTAGCCTCCCCGGGACAGGGGATTACAATGAGCAGTTCTTC. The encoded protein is CASSLPGTGDYNEQFF.

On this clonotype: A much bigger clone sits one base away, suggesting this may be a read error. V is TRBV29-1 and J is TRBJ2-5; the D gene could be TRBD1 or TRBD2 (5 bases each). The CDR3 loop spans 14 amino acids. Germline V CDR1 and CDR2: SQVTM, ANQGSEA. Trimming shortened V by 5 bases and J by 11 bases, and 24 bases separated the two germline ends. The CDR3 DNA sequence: TGCAGCGTTAGTCCTCTAGGGACCCACAATGAGCAGTACTTC. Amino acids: CSVSPLGTHNEQYF.

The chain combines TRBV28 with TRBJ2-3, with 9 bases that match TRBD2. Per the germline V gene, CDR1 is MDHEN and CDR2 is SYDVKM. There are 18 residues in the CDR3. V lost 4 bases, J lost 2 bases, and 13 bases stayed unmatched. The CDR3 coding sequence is TGTGCCAGCAGTTCCGGGGTAGCGGGAGTCGATACCACAGATACGCAGTATTTT. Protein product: CASSSGVAGVDTTDTQYF.

The CDR3 sequence: CATSRAWGDDNEQFF. CDR3 in DNA: TGTGCCACCAGCAGGGCATGGGGGGATGACAATGAGCAGTTCTTC. The gene calls are TRBV15 and TRBJ2-1; a possible D gene is TRBD2 (6 bases). Germline CDR1 and CDR2: LNHNV and YYDKDF (reference sequence). The V and J ends lost 3 bases and 5 bases respectively, with 14 bases between them. This CDR3 is 15 amino acids long.

The CDR3 sequence is CASSPNPGQDVEQYF. DNA of the CDR3: TGTGCCAGCAGCCCGAACCCGGGACAGGACGTCGAGCAGTACTTC. V usage is TRBV5-6 and J usage is TRBJ2-7, with 8 bases matching TRBD1. The CDR3 is 15 amino acids. CDR1 and CDR2 from the germline V gene are SGHDT and YYEEEE. V gave up 4 bases and J gave up 6 bases; unmatched junction bases: 12.